This entry lists 9 T cell receptor beta chains sequenced from one sample in a study of T cells after yellow fever vaccination. Using its own MiXCR run on the 5' RACE reads, TCRdb lists one record per CDR3 protein. Of 13,000 or so distinct CDR3 sequences in the sample, nearly 5% were seen once. The material was PBMCs, either bulk or a sorted T-cell subset (CD4+, CD8+, memory, or dextramer-sorted; not recorded which), obtained 45 days after the yellow fever booster vaccination. The receptors were gathered from a man younger than 45 who received the YFV17D yellow fever vaccine.

In its sample, this clonotype was seen many times. The chain joins TRBV4-3 to TRBJ1-1; D uncertain. The ends were cut back, 3 bases at V and 3 bases at J, with 11 bases in the middle. The CDR3 length is 14 residues. CDR1 and CDR2 from the germline V gene are LGHNA and YSLEER. The CDR3 sequence: CASSHTGRHTEAFF. CDR3 bases: TGCGCCAGCAGCCACACCGGACGGCACACTGAAGCTTTCTTT.

This clonotype was observed at least ten times. The chain links TRBV10-3 to TRBJ2-5, with TRBD1 identical over 7 bases. Germline V gives CDR1 ENHRY, CDR2 SYGVKD. CDR3 length: 13 amino acids. The ends lost 4 bases at V and 3 bases at J; junction bases unmatched: 2. Here the CDR3 DNA reads TGTGCCATCAGTGTGGGGACAGAAGAGACCCAGTACTTC. Residues: CAISVGTEETQYF.

This clonotype showed up many times. The chain is built from TRBV7-2 and TRBJ2-5; TRBD1 might be the D (6 bases). The germline V and J ends were trimmed by 1 base and 5 bases, with 14 bases remaining between them. CDR3 length: 15 amino acids. The germline CDR1 and CDR2 sequences are SGHTA and FQGNSA. The CDR3 nucleotides read TGTGCCAGCAGCTTAGGGGGATGGGGGCGCGAGACCCAGTACTTC. Translated: CASSLGGWGRETQYF.

This clonotype occurred many times. J is TRBJ2-1 and V is TRBV5-4; D uncertain. Trimming removed 0 bases from V and 3 bases from J, with 16 bases in between. This CDR3 region has 17 residues. Germline assignment: CDR1 SGHNT and CDR2 YYREEE (reference sequence). In nucleotides, the CDR3 is TGTGCCAGCAGCTTGGACAATGGAAGGATCCGCTACAATGAGCAGTTCTTC. Amino acids: CASSLDNGRIRYNEQFF.

Ten or more counts support this clonotype. This chain joins TRBV21-1 and TRBJ1-1. TRBV21-1 is recorded as a pseudogene. The CDR3 loop spans 15 amino acids. The CDR3 bases are TGTGCCAGCAGCAAATCGAGGTGGACGCCGGCTAAAGCTTTCTTT. Translation: CASSKSRWTPAKAFF.

In this sample, this clonotype turned up many times. The CDR3 sequence is CSASRSGSTDTQYF. Written as DNA, the CDR3 is TGCAGTGCTAGTAGGAGCGGGAGCACAGATACGCAGTATTTT. The V and J genes are TRBV20-1 and TRBJ2-3; tentative D call: TRBD2 (6 bases). Germline assignment: CDR1 DFQATT and CDR2 SNEGSKA (reference sequence). The CDR3 is 14 amino acids. Between the trimmed V and J ends, which lost 3 bases and 0 bases, there was a span of 10 bases.

There are many counts of this clonotype. This chain connects TRBV30 to TRBJ2-3; perhaps TRBD1 as D (5 bases). The CDR3 extends over 13 amino acids. CDR1 is GTSNPN, CDR2 SVGIG, per germline (reference sequence). Deletions cut 3 bases from V and 2 bases from J, with 9 bases between. The CDR3 spells CAWRPGFTDTQYF. In nucleotides, the CDR3 is TGTGCCTGGAGACCAGGGTTCACAGATACGCAGTATTTT.

This clonotype has ten or more counts. The chain couples TRBV6-7 to TRBJ2-5; D is uncertain. TRBV6-7 is treated as an ORF (open reading frame) with a function not yet certain. The CDR3 length is 14 residues. The germline V and J ends were trimmed by 5 bases and 1 base, with 11 bases remaining between them. Here the CDR3 reads CASSPWGFQETQYF. The CDR3 region has the DNA TGTGCCAGCAGTCCGTGGGGATTCCAAGAGACCCAGTACTTC.

This clonotype was counted at least ten times. V is TRBV9 and J is TRBJ2-1; 7 bases map to TRBD1. Germline V gives CDR1 SGDLS, CDR2 YYNGEE. The CDR3 has 18 residues. J was trimmed by 0 bases and V by 2 bases; bases with no gene match: 11. CDR3 amino acids: CASSVLSGGQSSYNEQFF. The CDR3 nucleotides are TGTGCCAGCAGCGTCCTCTCTGGGGGACAGAGCTCCTACAATGAGCAGTTCTTC.